Ten or more counts support the clone carrying this T cell receptor (beta chain). Its antigen is currently unknown. Volunteers attending a blood bank in Maryland, USA, served as healthy controls. Unsorted libraries came from 2 million PBMCs stored at -80 °C. Over 160 million TCR-beta sequences from 15-18 subjects came from every sequencing run. TCRdb called the 5' RACE reads again in MiXCR, with one record for every CDR3 protein. The sample yields approximately 32,000 distinct CDR3 sequences, 15% seen once. This specimen belongs to a study of neurological immune-mediated disorders. CDR1 is SGHTA, CDR2 FQGNSA, per germline. The CDR3 spans 15 residues. Between the trimmed V and J ends, which lost 4 bases and 8 bases, there was a span of 18 bases. Overall study findings and caveats: The absence of any CDR3 amino acid sequence shared by expanded clones across subjects suggests that repertoires were private in all groups.

The material sequenced was PBMCs. The chain links TRBV7-2 to TRBJ2-1, with D perhaps given as TRBD1 or TRBD2 (7 bases each). The sequence derives from a man between 65 and 85 years old in good health. The DNA for the CDR3 is TGTGCCAGCAGCTCGGGACAGCGGGGTTTAGATGAGCAGTTCTTC. Translation gives CASSSGQRGLDEQFF.